The sample holds many counts of the clone carrying this TCR beta chain. Antigen: not known. Each patient came to thyroid surgery without any prior treatment (of any kind). Original processing notes: The study took CDR3 differences across clinicopathological groups and made a distant-metastasis classifier for papillary thyroid cancer from them. TCRdb re-called clones via MiXCR from the PCR reads. The V and J calls come from TCRdb's annotation, not from the publication. The table includes over 45,000 clones, over 20% detected once. These data belong to a study of metastatic and nonmetastatic thyroid tumors. For the study at large: Peripheral blood and tumor or nodule samples from malignant and benign thyroid patients were compared. Study-level results: Benign nodules reportedly had significantly lower TCR beta diversity than malignant thyroid tumors in blood and tumor.

This receptor was obtained from a male donor with papillary thyroid cancer or a benign thyroid nodule (not recorded which). Some clones in this sample may be carry-over from other donors' samples. The material sequenced was blood.

The CDR3: CASREELAGVHTQYF. The CDR3 bases are TGCGCCAGCAGAGAGGAACTAGCGGGAGTCCATACGCAGTATTTT. V usage is TRBV5-1 and J usage is TRBJ2-3; TRBD2 matches 11 bases. V shed 5 bases, J shed 7 bases, and the junction held 9 bases outside the gene matches. There are 15 residues in the CDR3. Germline V gene data show CDR1 as SGHRS and CDR2 as YFSETQ.